These T cell receptor beta chains were read from a single sample in a study of CD8+CD57+ T cells in acquired aplastic anemia. TCRdb independently ran MiXCR on the reads; one entry per CDR3 protein. The sample yields some 200,000 distinct CDR3 sequences, 48% seen once. Material for sequencing was sorted CD4+, CD8+, or CD8+CD57+ T cells (not recorded which) from PBMCs. The receptor set was obtained from a human donor with aplastic anemia. The CDR3 runs from the conserved cysteine through the conserved F or W. D genes are given only for firm matches. The size field is filled for only some rows; it gives once, few, many or a size class.

>once|TRBJ1-2|TRBV24-1|.|13
CATSRDGPYGYTF
TGTGCCACCAGTAGGGACGGCCCCTATGGCTACACCTTC
>.|TRBJ2-7|TRBV7-2|.|13
CASSPPGPYEQYF
TGTGCCAGCAGCCCCCCGGGCCCCTACGAGCAGTACTTC
>many|TRBJ1-2|TRBV5-1|TRBD1|16
CASSLAEGGKDYGYTF
TGCGCCAGCAGCTTGGCCGAAGGGGGCAAGGACTATGGCTACACCTTC
>.|TRBJ1-6|TRBV2|.|12
CASRDTLSPLHF
TGTGCCAGCAGGGACACCCTTTCACCCCTCCACTTT
>.|TRBJ2-7|TRBV10-3|.|12
CAISQGVYEQYF
TGTGCCATCAGCCAGGGAGTCTACGAGCAGTACTTC
>.|TRBJ1-5|TRBV10-3|.|14
CAISESIAWQPQHF
TGTGCCATCAGTGAGTCAATCGCATGGCAGCCCCAGCATTTT
>.|TRBJ2-7|TRBV25-1|TRBD1|15
CASSPGNRGSYEQYF
TGTGCCAGCTCTCCTGGGAACAGGGGGTCCTACGAGCAGTACTTC
>many|TRBJ1-2|TRBV4-1|TRBD1|16
CASSQDDRGFLGGYTF
TGCGCCAGCAGCCAGGATGACAGGGGTTTCCTTGGTGGCTACACCTTC
>once|TRBJ2-5|TRBV24-1|TRBD2|15
CATSDGRGQGETQYF
TGTGCCACCAGTGATGGGAGGGGTCAGGGAGAGACCCAGTACTTC
>.|TRBJ2-5|TRBV2|.|14
CASSEMRQVTSQYF
TGTGCCAGCAGTGAAATGAGACAGGTCACATCCCAGTACTTC
>.|TRBJ2-3|TRBV19|TRBD1|15
CASSPGTGGVDTQYF
TGTGCCAGTAGCCCAGGGACAGGCGGCGTAGATACGCAGTATTTT
>few|TRBJ2-7|TRBV7-8|.|14
CASSSRFLSYEQYF
TGTGCCAGCAGCTCAAGGTTCCTCTCCTACGAGCAGTACTTC
>.|TRBJ1-2|TRBV7-9|TRBD1|15
CASSRGQGWDYGYTF
TGTGCCAGCAGCCGCGGACAGGGCTGGGACTATGGCTACACCTTC
>.|TRBJ2-3|TRBV10-3|TRBD1|18
CAISPGDRAGSLTDTQYF
TGTGCCATCAGTCCTGGGGACAGGGCGGGTAGTTTGACAGATACGCAGTATTTT
>many|TRBJ1-2|TRBV6-1|.|14
CASNNRFSSYGYTF
TGTGCCAGCAATAACAGATTTTCATCCTATGGCTACACCTTC
>once|TRBJ1-1|TRBV2|.|13
CASARGLNTEAFF
TGTGCCAGCGCCAGGGGTTTGAACACTGAAGCTTTCTTT
>.|TRBJ1-2|TRBV29-1|TRBD1|14
CSVEDNRGNYGYTF
TGCAGCGTTGAAGACAACAGGGGTAACTATGGCTACACCTTC
>once|TRBJ1-1|TRBV24-1|.|15
CATSDLRGLNTEAFF
TGTGCCACCAGTGATTTGAGGGGACTTAACACTGAAGCTTTCTTT
>.|TRBJ2-3|TRBV20-1|TRBD2|15
CSAEGLAASTDTQYF
TGCAGTGCTGAGGGACTAGCGGCATCCACAGATACGCAGTATTTT
>many|TRBJ2-1|TRBV5-1|.|15
CASSSGVGSYNEQFF
TGCGCCAGCAGCTCAGGGGTGGGCTCCTACAATGAGCAGTTCTTC
>many|TRBJ2-3|TRBV9|.|12
CASSTYTDTQYF
TGTGCCAGCAGCACCTACACAGATACGCAGTATTTT
>many|TRBJ2-7|TRBV20-1|TRBD1|13
CSAPAGGLYEQYF
TGCAGTGCTCCGGCAGGGGGTCTCTACGAGCAGTACTTC